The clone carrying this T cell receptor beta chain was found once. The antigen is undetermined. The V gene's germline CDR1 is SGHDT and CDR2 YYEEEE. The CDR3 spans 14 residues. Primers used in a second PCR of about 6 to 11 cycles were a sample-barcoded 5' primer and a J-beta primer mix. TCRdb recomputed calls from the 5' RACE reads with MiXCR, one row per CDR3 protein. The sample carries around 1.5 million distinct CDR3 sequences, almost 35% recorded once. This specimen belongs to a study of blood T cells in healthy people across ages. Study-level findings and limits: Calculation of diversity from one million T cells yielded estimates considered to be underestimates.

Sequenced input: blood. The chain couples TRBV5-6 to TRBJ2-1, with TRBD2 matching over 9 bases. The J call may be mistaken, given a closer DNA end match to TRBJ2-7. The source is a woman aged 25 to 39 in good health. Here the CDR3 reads CASSFSGSINEQYF. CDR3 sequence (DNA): TGTGCCAGCAGCTTTAGCGGGAGCATTAACGAGCAGTACTTC.